The TCR beta chain under discussion was sequenced for a study of PD-1 blockade in classical Hodgkin lymphoma. General study results and limits: Sources of repertoire differences remain undefined, possibly disease activity or prior therapy. Newly diagnosed patients reportedly had lower baseline TCR diversity than healthy donors.

Data came from immunoSEQ multiplex PCR; TCRdb stores just in-frame clones and leaves some out. The sample lists 130,000 to 150,000 clones; about 78% were seen once. Relapses following autologous stem cell transplantation were seen in all patients, with brentuximab vedotin exposure varying. The patients, who had relapsed/refractory classical Hodgkin lymphoma, achieved best responses of complete response, partial response or progressive disease. Comment on this clone: No antigen is known for it.

The V segment lost 1 base and the J segment 5 bases; nucleotides outside the gene matches: 8. Germline-derived CDR1 and CDR2 are SGHTA and FQGNSA. The CDR3 is made up of 16 amino acids. The sequencing here drew on peripheral blood mononuclear cells (PBMCs), taken before the second cycle of nivolumab. This TCR was sampled from a human donor with classical Hodgkin lymphoma. The rearrangement joins TRBV7-2 to TRBJ2-1; 7 bases agree with TRBD2. The CDR3 region has the DNA TGTGCCAGCAGCTTAGAGAGGACTAGTACCCACAATGAGCAGTTCTTC. Its translation is CASSLERTSTHNEQFF.